Listed below are T cell receptor beta chains from one sample, sequenced in a study of cytomegalovirus exposure and HLA in healthy donors. The repertoire was sequenced with immunoSEQ multiplex PCR; TCRdb's copy has only in-frame clones and lacks some. The sample contains about 130,000 clones, roughly 77% of which appear only once. The material sequenced was PBMCs. Receptors originate from a man aged 30-40 years in good health. Each CDR3 is given with its conserved first and last residue. D genes are given only for firm matches. Part of the rows lack a size; the others show once, few, many or a class for expanded clones.

>TRBJ2-5|NA|TRBV6-1|NA
TGTGCCAGCAGTGAAATGGGAGCCCAAGAGACCCAGTACTTC
CASSEMGAQETQYF
>TRBJ2-2|NA|TRBV7-9|NA
TGTGCCAGCAGCCCCTACTCGAACACCGGGGAGCTGTTTTTT
CASSPYSNTGELFF
>TRBJ2-4|few|TRBV7-2|TRBD2
TGTGCCAGCAGCTTACGGGGGGGAGGAAACATTCAGTACTTC
CASSLRGGGNIQYF
>TRBJ2-3|once|TRBV7-2|NA
TGTGCCAGCACCCTAGAGGGGGTGGCAGATACGCAGTATTTT
CASTLEGVADTQYF
>TRBJ2-1|NA|TRBV2|NA
TGTGCCAGCACCTTGCGGGACCGTGCCTACAATGAGCAGTTCTTC
CASTLRDRAYNEQFF
>TRBJ1-3|NA|TRBV10-3|NA
TGTGCCATCAGGGTCTACGGTGTCGTAAACACCATATATTTT
CAIRVYGVVNTIYF
>TRBJ2-7|NA|TRBV11-3|NA
TGTGCCAGCAGCTTTTCGAGCCGGAGGGGCGACGAGCAGTACTTC
CASSFSSRRGDEQYF
>TRBJ2-7|few|TRBV4-3|TRBD2
TGCGCCAGCAGCCATGCTTTGGGGGGGGTCGAGCAGTACTTC
CASSHALGGVEQYF
>TRBJ1-5|NA|TRBV6-4|TRBD1
TGTGCCAGCAGTGACGGGGACAGGACATCGGAGGGCAATCAGCCCCAGCATTTT
CASSDGDRTSEGNQPQHF
>TRBJ2-5|NA|TRBV19|NA
TGTGCCAGTAGTGCAGGGGCCTCGAGGTCCCAGTACTTC
CASSAGASRSQYF
>TRBJ1-5|NA|TRBV10-3|TRBD1
TGTGCCATCAGTGAGTCGAGGACAGGGGGGAGTCAGCCCCAGCATTTT
CAISESRTGGSQPQHF
>TRBJ2-5|NA|TRBV7-2|NA
TGTGCCAGCAGCTTAGTTCACTCCGGGGTAGAGACCCAGTACTTC
CASSLVHSGVETQYF
>TRBJ1-2|NA|TRBV27|TRBD1
TGTGCCAGCGCCGGACAGGGACTCTATGGCTACACCTTC
CASAGQGLYGYTF
>TRBJ2-7|NA|TRBV4-1|TRBD2
TGCGCCAGCAGCCAAGATGAACGGGGGGGTGAGCAGTACTTC
CASSQDERGGEQYF
>TRBJ1-1|NA|TRBV21-1|NA
TGTGCCAGCAATAAGATCGGGACACGGAACACTGAAGCTTTCTTT
CASNKIGTRNTEAFF
>TRBJ2-7|few|TRBV5-1|NA
TGCGCCAGCAGCCACTCGGATGACCGGGACGAGCAGTACTTC
CASSHSDDRDEQYF
>TRBJ1-6|NA|TRBV4-1|NA
TGCGCCAGCAGCCAAGACCTTCTGGGAGATTCACCCCTCCACTTT
CASSQDLLGDSPLHF
>TRBJ2-7|NA|TRBV28|TRBD2
TGTGCCACCACACCTCAGCGGGGCCTAAGATACGAGCAGTACTTC
CATTPQRGLRYEQYF
>TRBJ2-7|NA|TRBV7-9|NA
TGTGCCAGCAGCTTGGGGAGACACGCTGGAGATGGCGAGCAGTACTTC
CASSLGRHAGDGEQYF
>TRBJ2-1|NA|TRBV2|TRBD2
TGTGCCAGCAGTGACGTAGCGGGAACGTACAATGAGCAGTTCTTC
CASSDVAGTYNEQFF